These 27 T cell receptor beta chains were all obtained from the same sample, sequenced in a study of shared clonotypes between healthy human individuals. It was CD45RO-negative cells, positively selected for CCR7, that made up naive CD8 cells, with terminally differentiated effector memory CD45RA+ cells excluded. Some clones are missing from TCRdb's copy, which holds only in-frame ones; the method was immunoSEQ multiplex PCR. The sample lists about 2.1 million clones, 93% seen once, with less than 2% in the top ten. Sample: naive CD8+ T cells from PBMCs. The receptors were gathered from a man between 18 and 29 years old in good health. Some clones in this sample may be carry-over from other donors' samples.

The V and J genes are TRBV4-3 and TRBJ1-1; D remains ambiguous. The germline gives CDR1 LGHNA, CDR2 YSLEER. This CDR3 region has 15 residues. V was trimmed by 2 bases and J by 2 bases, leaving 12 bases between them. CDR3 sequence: CASSQSKNDNTEAFF. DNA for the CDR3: TGCGCCAGCAGCCAAAGTAAGAATGATAACACTGAAGCTTTCTTT.

The CDR3 DNA follows: TGTGCCAGCAGTCACAGCGGGGGGGACGAGCAGTACTTC. This encodes CASSHSGGDEQYF. The chain is built from TRBV6-5 and TRBJ2-7, with 10 bases identical to TRBD2. Per the germline V gene, CDR1 is MNHEY and CDR2 is SVGAGI. The V and J ends lost 5 bases and 5 bases, in that order; junction bases with no gene match: 3. The CDR3 extends over 13 amino acids.

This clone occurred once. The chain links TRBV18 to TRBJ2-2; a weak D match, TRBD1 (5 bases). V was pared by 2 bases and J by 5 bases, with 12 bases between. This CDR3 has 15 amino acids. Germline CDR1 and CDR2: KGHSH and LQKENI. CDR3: CASSPAAGWTGELFF. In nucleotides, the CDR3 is TGTGCCAGCTCACCAGCGGCAGGGTGGACCGGGGAGCTGTTTTTT.

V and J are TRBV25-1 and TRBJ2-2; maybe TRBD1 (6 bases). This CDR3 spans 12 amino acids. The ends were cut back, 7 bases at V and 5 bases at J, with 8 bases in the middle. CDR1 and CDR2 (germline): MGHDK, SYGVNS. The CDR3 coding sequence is TGTGCCAGCAAAAGGGGGACCGGGGAGCTGTTTTTT. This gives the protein CASKRGTGELFF.

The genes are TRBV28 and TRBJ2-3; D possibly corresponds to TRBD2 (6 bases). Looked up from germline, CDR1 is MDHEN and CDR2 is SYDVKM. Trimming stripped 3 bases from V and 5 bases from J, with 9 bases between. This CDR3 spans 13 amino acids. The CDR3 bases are TGTGCCAGCAGTTTCGGGGAGGAAGATACGCAGTATTTT. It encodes CASSFGEEDTQYF.

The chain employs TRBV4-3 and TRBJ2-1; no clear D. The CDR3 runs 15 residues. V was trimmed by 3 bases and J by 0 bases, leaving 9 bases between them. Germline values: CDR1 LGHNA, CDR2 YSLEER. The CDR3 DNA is TGCGCCAGCAGCCAGTTACTAACCTCCTACAATGAGCAGTTCTTC. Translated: CASSQLLTSYNEQFF.

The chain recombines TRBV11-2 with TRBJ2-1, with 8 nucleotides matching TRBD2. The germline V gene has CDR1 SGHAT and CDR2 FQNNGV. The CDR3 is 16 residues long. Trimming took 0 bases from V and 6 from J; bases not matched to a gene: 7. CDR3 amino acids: CASSLDWREAFNEQFF. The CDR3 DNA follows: TGTGCCAGCAGCTTAGATTGGCGGGAGGCCTTCAATGAGCAGTTCTTC.

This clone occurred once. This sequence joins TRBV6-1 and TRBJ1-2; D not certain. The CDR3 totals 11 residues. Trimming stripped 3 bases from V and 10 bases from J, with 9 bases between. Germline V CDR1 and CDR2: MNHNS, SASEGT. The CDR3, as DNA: TGTGCCAGCAGTGAGGTGCGGGACTACACCTTC. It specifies CASSEVRDYTF.

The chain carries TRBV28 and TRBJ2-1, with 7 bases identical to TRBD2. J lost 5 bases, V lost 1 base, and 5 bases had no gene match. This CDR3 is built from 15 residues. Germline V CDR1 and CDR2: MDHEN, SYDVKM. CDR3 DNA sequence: TGTGCCAGCAGTTTATCACTACTAGCGAACAATGAGCAGTTCTTC. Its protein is CASSLSLLANNEQFF.

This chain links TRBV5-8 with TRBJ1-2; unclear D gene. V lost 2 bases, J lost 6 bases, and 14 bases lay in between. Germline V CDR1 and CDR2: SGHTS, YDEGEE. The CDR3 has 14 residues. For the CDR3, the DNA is TGTGCCAGCAGCTTTCTTCCAGTTGCCAATGGCTACACCTTC. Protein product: CASSFLPVANGYTF.

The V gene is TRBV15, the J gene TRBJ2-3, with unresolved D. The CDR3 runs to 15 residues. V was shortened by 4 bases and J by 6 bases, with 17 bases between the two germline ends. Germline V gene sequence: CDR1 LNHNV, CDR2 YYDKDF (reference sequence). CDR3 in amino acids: CATSITRQSWDTQYF. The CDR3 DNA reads TGTGCCACCAGCATAACCCGCCAGTCGTGGGATACGCAGTATTTT.

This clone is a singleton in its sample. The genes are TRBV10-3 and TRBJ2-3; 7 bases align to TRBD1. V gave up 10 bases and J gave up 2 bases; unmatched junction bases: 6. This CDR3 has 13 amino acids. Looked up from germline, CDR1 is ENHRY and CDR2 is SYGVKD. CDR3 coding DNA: TGTGCCACTTCTGGGACAGACACAGATACGCAGTATTTT. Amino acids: CATSGTDTDTQYF.

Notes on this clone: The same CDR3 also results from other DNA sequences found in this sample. The CDR3 here is CAWVQGFYGYTF. The CDR3 region has the DNA TGTGCCTGGGTACAGGGGTTCTATGGCTACACCTTC. The chain employs TRBV30 and TRBJ1-2, with 7 positions matching TRBD1. V lost 5 bases to trimming and J lost 4 bases; unmatched junction nucleotides: 4. This CDR3 has 12 residues. In germline, CDR1 is GTSNPN, CDR2 SVGIG (reference sequence).

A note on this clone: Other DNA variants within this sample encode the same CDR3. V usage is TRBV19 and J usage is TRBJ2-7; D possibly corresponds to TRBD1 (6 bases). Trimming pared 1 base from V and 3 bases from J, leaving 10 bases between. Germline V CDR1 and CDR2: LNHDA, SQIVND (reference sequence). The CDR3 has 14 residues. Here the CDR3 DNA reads TGTGCCAGTAGTATAGGGCAGGGGAGCTACGAGCAGTACTTC. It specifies CASSIGQGSYEQYF.

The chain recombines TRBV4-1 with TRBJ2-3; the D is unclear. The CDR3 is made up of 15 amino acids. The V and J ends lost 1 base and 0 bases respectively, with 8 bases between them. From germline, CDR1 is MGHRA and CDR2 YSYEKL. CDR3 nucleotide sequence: TGCGCCAGCAGCCAAGGTCGCGGAAGCACAGATACGCAGTATTTT. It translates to CASSQGRGSTDTQYF.

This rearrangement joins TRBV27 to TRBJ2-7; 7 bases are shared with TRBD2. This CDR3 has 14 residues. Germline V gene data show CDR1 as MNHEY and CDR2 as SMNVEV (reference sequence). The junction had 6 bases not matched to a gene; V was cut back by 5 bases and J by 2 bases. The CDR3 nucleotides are TGTGCCAGCAGTCCGAGTCGGGGGGCCTACGAGCAGTACTTC. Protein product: CASSPSRGAYEQYF.

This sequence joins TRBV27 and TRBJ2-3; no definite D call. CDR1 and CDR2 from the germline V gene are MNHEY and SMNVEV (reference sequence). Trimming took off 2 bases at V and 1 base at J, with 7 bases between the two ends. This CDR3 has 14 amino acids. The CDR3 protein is CASSLVVGTDTQYF. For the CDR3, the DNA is TGTGCCAGCAGTTTAGTGGTGGGCACAGATACGCAGTATTTT.

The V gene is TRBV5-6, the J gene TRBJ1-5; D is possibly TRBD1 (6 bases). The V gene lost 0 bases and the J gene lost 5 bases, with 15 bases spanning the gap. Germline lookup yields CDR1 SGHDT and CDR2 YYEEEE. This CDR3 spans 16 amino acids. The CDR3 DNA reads TGTGCCAGCAGCTTGGAGGCAGGGGCGTTCGATCAGCCCCAGCATTTT. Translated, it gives CASSLEAGAFDQPQHF.

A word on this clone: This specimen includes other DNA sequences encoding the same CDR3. The CDR3 loop is CASSVEDSSTDTQYF. CDR3 DNA: TGTGCCAGCAGCGTAGAGGACTCAAGCACAGATACGCAGTATTTT. This chain uses TRBV9 with TRBJ2-3; D may be TRBD2 (5 bases). CDR1 and CDR2 from the germline V gene are SGDLS and YYNGEE. The ends were cut back, 0 bases at V and 0 bases at J, with 8 bases in the middle. The CDR3 has 15 residues.

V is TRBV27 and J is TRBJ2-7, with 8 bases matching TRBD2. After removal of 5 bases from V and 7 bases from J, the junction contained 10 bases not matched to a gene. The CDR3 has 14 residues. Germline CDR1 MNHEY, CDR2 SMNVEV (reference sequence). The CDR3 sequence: CASSPLPGGQEQYF. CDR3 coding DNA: TGTGCCAGCAGTCCCCTTCCGGGGGGGCAGGAGCAGTACTTC.

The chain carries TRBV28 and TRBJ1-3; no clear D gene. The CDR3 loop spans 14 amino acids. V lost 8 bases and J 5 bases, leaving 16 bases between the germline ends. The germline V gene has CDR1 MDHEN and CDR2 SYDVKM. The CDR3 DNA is TGTGCCAGCGCCGAGTTGGGAGCACGAAACACCATATATTTT. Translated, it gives CASAELGARNTIYF.

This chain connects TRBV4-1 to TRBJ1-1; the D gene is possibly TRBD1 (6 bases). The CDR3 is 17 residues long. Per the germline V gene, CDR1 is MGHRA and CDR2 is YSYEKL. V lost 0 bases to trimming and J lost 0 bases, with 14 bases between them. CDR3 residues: CASSQEPPGALNTEAFF. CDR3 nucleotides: TGCGCCAGCAGCCAAGAACCCCCGGGGGCCTTGAACACTGAAGCTTTCTTT.

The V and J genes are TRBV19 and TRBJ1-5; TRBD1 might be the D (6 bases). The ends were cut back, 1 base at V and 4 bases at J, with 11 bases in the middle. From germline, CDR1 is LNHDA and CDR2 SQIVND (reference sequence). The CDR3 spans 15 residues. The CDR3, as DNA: TGTGCCAGTAGTATAGGGGAGGGGGTTAATCAGCCCCAGCATTTT. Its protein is CASSIGEGVNQPQHF.

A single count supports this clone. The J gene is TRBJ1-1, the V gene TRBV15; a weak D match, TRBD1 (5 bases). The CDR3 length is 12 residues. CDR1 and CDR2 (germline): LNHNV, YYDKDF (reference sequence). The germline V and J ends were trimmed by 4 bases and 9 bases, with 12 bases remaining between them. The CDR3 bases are TGTGCCACCAGCAAGGGCGAGGGGAAAGCTTTCTTT. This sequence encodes CATSKGEGKAFF.

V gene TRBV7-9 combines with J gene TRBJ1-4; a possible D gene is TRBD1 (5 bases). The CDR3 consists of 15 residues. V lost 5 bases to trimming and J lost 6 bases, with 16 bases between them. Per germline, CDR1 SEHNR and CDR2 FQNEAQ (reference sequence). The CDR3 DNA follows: TGTGCCAGCAGCCCATCCGGGGGGGTCGATGAAAAACTGTTTTTT. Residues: CASSPSGGVDEKLFF. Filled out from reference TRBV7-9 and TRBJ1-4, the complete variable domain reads DTGVSQNPRHKITKRGQNVTFRCDPISEHNRLYWYRQTLGQGPEFLTYFQNEAQLEKSRLLSDRFSAERPKGSFSTLEIQRTEQGDSAMYLCASSPSGGVDEKLFFGSGTQLSVL.

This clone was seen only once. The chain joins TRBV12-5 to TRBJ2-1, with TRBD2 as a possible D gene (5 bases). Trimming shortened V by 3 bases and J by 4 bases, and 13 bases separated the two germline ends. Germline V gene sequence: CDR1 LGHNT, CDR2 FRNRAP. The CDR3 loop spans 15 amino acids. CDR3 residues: CASGLNAGVYNEQFF. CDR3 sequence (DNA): TGTGCTAGTGGTTTAAACGCGGGCGTATACAATGAGCAGTTCTTC.

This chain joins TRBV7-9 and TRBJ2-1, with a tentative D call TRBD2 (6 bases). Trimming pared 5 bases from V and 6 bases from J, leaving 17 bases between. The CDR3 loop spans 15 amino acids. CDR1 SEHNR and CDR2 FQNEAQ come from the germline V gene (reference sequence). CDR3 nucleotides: TGTGCCAGCAGCACCCCCCCGGGGGTGTCCAATGAGCAGTTCTTC. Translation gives CASSTPPGVSNEQFF.